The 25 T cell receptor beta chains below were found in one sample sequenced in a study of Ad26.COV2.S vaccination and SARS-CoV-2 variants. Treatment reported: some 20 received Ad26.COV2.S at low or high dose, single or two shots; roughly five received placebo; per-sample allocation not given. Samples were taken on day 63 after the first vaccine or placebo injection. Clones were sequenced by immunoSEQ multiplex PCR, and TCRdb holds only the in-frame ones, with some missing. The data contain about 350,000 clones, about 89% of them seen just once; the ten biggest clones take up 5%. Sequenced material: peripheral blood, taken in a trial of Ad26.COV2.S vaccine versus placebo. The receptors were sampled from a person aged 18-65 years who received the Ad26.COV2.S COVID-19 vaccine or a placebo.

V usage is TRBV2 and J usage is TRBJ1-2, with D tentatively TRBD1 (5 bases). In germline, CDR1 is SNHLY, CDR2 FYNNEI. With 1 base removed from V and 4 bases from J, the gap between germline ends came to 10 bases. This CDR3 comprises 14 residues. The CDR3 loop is CASSEEGLFYGYTF. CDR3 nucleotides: TGTGCCAGCAGTGAAGAGGGGCTCTTCTATGGCTACACCTTC. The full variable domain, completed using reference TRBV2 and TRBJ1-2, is EPEVTQTPSHQVTQMGQEVILRCVPISNHLYFYWYRQILGQKVEFLVSFYNNEISEKSEIFDDQFSVERPDGSNFTLKIRSTKLEDSAMYFCASSEEGLFYGYTFGSGTRLTVV.

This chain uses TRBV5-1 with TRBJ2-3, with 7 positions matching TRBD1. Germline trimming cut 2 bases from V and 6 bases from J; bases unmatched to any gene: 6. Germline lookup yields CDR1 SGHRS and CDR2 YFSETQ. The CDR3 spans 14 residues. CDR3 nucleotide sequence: TGCGCCAGCAGCTTCCAGGGGGTCGTGGATACGCAGTATTTT. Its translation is CASSFQGVVDTQYF.

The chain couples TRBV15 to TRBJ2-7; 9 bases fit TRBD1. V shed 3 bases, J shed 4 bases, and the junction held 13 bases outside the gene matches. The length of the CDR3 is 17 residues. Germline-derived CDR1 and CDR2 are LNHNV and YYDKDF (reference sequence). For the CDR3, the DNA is TGTGCCACCAGCAGTAACCAGGCGGGACAGGGTTTTTACGAGCAGTACTTC. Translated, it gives CATSSNQAGQGFYEQYF.

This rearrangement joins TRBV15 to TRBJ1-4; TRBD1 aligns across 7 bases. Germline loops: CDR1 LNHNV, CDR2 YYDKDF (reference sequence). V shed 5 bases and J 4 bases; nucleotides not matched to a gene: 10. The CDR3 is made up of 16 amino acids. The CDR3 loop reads CATSGAPGQINEKLFF. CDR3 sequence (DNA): TGTGCCACCAGCGGCGCACCGGGACAGATTAATGAAAAACTGTTTTTT.

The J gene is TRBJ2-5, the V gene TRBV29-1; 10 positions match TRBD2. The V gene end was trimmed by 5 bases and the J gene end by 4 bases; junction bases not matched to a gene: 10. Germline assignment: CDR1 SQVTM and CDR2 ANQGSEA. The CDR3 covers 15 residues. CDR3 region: CSVSLSGRAPETQYF. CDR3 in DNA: TGCAGCGTTTCTCTAAGCGGGAGGGCCCCAGAGACCCAGTACTTC.

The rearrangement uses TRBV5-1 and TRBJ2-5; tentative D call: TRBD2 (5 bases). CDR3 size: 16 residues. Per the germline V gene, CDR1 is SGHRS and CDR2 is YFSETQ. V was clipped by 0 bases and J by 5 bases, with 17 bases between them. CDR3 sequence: CASSLAPKGDGETQYF. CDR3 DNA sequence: TGCGCCAGCAGCTTGGCCCCCAAGGGAGACGGGGAGACCCAGTACTTC.

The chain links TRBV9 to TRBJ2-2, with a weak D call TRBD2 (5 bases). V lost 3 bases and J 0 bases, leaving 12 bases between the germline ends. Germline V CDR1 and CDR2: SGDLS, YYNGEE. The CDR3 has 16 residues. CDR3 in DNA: TGTGCCAGCAGCGAGGGAGACGAAACGAACACCGGGGAGCTGTTTTTT. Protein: CASSEGDETNTGELFF.

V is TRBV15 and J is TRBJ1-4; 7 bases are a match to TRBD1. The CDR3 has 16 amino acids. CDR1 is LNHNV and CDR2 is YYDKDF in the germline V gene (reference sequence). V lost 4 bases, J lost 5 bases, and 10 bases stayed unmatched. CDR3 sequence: CATSIRPGTVNEKLFF. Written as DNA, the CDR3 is TGTGCCACCAGCATACGTCCCGGGACAGTAAATGAAAAACTGTTTTTT.

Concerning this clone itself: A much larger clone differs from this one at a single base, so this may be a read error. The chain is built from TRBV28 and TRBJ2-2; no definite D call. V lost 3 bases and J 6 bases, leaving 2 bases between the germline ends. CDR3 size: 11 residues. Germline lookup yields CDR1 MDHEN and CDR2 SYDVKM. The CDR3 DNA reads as TGTGCCAGCAGTTTTTCCGGGGAGCTGTTTTTT. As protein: CASSFSGELFF.

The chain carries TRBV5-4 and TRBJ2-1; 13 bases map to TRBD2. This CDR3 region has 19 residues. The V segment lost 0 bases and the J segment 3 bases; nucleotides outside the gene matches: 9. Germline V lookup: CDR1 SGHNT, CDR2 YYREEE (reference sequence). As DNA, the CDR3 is TGTGCCAGCAGCTTGGCCGGGACTAGCGGGGTACTAAACTACAATGAGCAGTTCTTC. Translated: CASSLAGTSGVLNYNEQFF.

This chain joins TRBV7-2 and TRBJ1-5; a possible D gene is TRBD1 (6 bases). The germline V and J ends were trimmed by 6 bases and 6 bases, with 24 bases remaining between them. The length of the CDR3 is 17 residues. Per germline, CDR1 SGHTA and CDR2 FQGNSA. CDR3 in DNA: TGTGCCAGCAGACCCCGGAGGGGGGCGCAGGTGCCTCAGCCCCAGCATTTT. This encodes CASRPRRGAQVPQPQHF.

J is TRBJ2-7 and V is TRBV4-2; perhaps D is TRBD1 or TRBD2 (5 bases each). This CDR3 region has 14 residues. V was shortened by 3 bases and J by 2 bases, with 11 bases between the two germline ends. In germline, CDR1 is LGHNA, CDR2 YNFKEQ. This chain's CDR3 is CASSHLGPTYEQYF. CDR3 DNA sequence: TGTGCCAGCAGCCACCTGGGACCTACCTACGAGCAGTACTTC.

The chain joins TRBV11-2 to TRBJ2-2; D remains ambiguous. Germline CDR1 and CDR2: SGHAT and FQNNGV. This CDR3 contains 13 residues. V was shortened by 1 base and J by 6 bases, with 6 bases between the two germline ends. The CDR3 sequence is CASSLVRAGELFF. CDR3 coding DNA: TGTGCCAGCAGCTTAGTAAGGGCCGGGGAGCTGTTTTTT.

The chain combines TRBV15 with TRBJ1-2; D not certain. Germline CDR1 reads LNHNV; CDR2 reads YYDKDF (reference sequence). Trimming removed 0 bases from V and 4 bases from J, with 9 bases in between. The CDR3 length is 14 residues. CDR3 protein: CATSRDKEGYGYTF. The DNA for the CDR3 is TGTGCCACCAGCAGAGATAAGGAGGGCTATGGCTACACCTTC. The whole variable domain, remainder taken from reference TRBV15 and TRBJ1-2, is DAMVIQNPRYQVTQFGKPVTLSCSQTLNHNVMYWYQQKSSQAPKLLFHYYDKDFNNEADTPDNFQSRRPNTSFCFLDIRSPGLGDTAMYLCATSRDKEGYGYTFGSGTRLTVV.

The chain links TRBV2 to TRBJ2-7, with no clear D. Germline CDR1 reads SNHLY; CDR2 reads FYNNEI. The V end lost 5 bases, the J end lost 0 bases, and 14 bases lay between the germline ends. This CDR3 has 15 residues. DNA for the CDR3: TGTGCCAGCAGTTTTGGACCGACCGGCTCCTACGAGCAGTACTTC. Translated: CASSFGPTGSYEQYF. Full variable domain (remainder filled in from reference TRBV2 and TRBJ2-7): EPEVTQTPSHQVTQMGQEVILRCVPISNHLYFYWYRQILGQKVEFLVSFYNNEISEKSEIFDDQFSVERPDGSNFTLKIRSTKLEDSAMYFCASSFGPTGSYEQYFGPGTRLTVT.

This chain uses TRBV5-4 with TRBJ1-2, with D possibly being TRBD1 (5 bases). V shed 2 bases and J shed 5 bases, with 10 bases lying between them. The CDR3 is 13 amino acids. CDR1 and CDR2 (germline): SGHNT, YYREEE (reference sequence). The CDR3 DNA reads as TGTGCCAGCAGCTTATCCAGGGAATATGGCTACACCTTC. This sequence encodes CASSLSREYGYTF.

CDR3 residues: CASRLGGSSGANVLTF. CDR3 sequence (DNA): TGTGCCAGCAGATTAGGGGGGTCCTCTGGGGCCAACGTCCTGACTTTC. This chain connects TRBV28 to TRBJ2-6; D may be TRBD1 or TRBD2 (6 bases each). The CDR3 runs to 16 residues. V was shortened by 6 bases and J by 0 bases, with 12 bases between the two germline ends. Per germline, CDR1 MDHEN and CDR2 SYDVKM.

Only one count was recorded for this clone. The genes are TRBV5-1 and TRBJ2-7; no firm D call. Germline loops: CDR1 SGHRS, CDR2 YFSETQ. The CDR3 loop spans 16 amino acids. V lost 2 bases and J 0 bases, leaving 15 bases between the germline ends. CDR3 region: CASSFELGRDSYEQYF. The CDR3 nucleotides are TGCGCCAGCAGCTTTGAGCTCGGCAGAGACTCCTACGAGCAGTACTTC.

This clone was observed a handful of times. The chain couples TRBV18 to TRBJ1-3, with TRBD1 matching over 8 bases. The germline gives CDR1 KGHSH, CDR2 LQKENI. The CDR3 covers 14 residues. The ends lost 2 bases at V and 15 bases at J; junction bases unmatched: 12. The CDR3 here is CASSPSGGQVSGYF. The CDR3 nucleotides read TGTGCCAGCTCACCATCAGGGGGCCAAGTTTCGGGATATTTT.

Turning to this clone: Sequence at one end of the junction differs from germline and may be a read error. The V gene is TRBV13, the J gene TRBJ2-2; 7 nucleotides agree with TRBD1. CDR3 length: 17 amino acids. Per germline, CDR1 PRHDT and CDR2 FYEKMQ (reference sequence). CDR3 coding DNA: TGTGCCAGCAGCCTAGGAGCCGGGACAGCGAACACCGGGGAGCTGTTTTTT. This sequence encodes CASSLGAGTANTGELFF.

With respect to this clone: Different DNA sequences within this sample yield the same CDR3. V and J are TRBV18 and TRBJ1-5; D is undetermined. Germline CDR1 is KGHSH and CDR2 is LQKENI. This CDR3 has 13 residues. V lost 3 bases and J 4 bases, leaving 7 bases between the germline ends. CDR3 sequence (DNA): TGTGCCAGCTCACCGTCAGGAAATCAGCCCCAGCATTTT. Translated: CASSPSGNQPQHF.

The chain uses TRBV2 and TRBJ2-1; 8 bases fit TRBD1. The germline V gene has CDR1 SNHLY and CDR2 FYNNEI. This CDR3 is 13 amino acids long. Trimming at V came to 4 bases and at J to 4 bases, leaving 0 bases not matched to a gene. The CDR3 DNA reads TGTGCCAGCAGTGGGACAGGGTACAATGAGCAGTTCTTC. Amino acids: CASSGTGYNEQFF.

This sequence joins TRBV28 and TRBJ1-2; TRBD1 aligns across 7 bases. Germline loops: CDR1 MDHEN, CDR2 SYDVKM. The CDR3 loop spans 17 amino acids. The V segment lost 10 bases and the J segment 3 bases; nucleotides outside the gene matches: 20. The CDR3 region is CAISSGGTGAHYYGYTF. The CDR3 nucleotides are TGTGCCATTTCGAGCGGGGGAACAGGGGCCCACTACTATGGCTACACCTTC.

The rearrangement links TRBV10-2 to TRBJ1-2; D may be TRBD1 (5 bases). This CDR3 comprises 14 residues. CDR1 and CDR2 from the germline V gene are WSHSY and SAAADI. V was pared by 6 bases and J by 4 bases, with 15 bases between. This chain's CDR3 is CASRGQIARYGYTF. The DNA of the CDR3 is TGCGCCAGCAGGGGGCAGATAGCCCGCTATGGCTACACCTTC.

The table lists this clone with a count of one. The CDR3: CASSEPGTVGNEQFF. CDR3 nucleotide sequence: TGTGCCAGCAGTGAACCCGGGACAGTCGGTAATGAGCAGTTCTTC. J is TRBJ2-1 and V is TRBV25-1, with 7 bases matching TRBD1. Germline CDR1 MGHDK, CDR2 SYGVNS. V lost 2 bases, J lost 7 bases, and 8 bases stayed unmatched. The CDR3 covers 15 residues. The full variable domain, its missing parts supplied by reference TRBV25-1 and TRBJ2-1, is EADIYQTPRYLVIGTGKKITLECSQTMGHDKMYWYQQDPGMELHLIHYSYGVNSTEKGDLSSESTVSRIRTEHFPLTLESARPSHTSQYLCASSEPGTVGNEQFFGPGTRLTVL.